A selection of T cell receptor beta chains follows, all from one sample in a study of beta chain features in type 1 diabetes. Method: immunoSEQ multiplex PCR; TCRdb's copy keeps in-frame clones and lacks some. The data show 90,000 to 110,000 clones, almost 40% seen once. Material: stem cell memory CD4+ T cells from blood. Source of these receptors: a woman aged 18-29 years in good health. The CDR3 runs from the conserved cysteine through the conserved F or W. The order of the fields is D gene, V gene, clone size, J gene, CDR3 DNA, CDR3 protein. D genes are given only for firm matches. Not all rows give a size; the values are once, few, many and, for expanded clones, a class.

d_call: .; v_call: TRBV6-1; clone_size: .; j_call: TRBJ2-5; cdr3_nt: TGTGCCAGCAGTGGACACCCCCGGGGGGAGACCCAGTACTTC; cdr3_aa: CASSGHPRGETQYF
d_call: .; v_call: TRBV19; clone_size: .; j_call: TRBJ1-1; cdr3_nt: TGTGCCAGTAGTGTTGTCCCACTCATGAACACTGAAGCTTTCTTT; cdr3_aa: CASSVVPLMNTEAFF
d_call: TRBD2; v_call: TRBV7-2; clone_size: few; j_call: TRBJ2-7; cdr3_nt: TGTGCCAGCACCACCCTAGCGGGAGGGAAATCCGAGCAGTACTTC; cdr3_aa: CASTTLAGGKSEQYF
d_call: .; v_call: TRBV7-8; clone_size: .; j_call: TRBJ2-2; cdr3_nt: TGTGCCAGCAGTGGGCACCCCACGGCCGGGGAGCTGTTTTTT; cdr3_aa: CASSGHPTAGELFF
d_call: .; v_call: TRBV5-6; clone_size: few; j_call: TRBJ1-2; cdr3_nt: TGTGCCAGCAGCCCGGGCGGACTTGGGAGGGATGGCTACACCTTC; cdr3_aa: CASSPGGLGRDGYTF
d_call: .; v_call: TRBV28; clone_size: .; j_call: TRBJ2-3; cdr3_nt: TGTGCCAGCAGTTTTCGTACAGGTTCAAGGAGAGCAGATACGCAGTATTTT; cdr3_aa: CASSFRTGSRRADTQYF
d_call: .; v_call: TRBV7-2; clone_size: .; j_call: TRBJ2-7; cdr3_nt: TGTGCCAGCAGCTGGGGAGGATTCTCCTACGAGCAGTACTTC; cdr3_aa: CASSWGGFSYEQYF
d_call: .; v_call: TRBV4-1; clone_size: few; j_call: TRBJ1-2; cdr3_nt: TGCGCCAGCAGCGCGCGAGTCAGGGGCGGCTACACCTTC; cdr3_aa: CASSARVRGGYTF
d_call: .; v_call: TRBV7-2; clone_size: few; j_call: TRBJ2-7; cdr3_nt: TGTGCCAGCAGCTTGACAGGGACTCCCTACGAGCAGTACTTC; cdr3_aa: CASSLTGTPYEQYF
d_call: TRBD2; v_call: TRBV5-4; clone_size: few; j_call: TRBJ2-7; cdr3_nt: TGTGCCAGCAGCTCTGGACTAGCGGGACCCGTCGAGCAGTACTTC; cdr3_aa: CASSSGLAGPVEQYF
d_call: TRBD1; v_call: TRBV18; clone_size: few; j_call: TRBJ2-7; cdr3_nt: TGTGCCAGCTCACCACCGACAGGGGCTACGGCCTTC; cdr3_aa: CASSPPTGATAF
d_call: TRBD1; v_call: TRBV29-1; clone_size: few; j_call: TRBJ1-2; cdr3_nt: TGCAGCGTCGACAGGGGGGACTATGGCTACACCTTC; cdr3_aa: CSVDRGDYGYTF
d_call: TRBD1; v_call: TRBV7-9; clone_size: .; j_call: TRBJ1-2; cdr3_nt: TGTGCCAGCAGCCCGACAGGGATACTCTATGGCTACACCTTC; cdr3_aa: CASSPTGILYGYTF
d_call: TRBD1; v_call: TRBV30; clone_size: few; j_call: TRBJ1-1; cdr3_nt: TGTGCCAGTATCCTAGGGACAGGGGAAGCTTTCTTT; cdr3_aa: CASILGTGEAFF
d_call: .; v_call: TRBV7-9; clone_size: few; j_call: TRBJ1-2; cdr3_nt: TGTGCCAGCAGCCAAGGACAGACTAACTATGGCTACACCTTC; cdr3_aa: CASSQGQTNYGYTF
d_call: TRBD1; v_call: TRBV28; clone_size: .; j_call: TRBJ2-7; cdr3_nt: TGTGCCAGCAGTCTCTCCGGACAGGGCAGGAACGAGCAGTACTTC; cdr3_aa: CASSLSGQGRNEQYF
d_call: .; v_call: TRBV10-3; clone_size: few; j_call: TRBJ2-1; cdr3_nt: TGTGCCATCAGTTCTCGCCCTGAGCATGAGCAGTTCTTC; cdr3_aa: CAISSRPEHEQFF
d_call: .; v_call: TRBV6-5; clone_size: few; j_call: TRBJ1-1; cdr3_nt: TGTGCCAGCAGTTACCTAGCCGTTACTGAAGCTTTCTTT; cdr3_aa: CASSYLAVTEAFF
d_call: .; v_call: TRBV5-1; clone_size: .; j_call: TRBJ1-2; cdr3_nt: TGCGCCAGCAGCTTGGGTTTGGTTTCGGATGGCTACACCTTC; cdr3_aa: CASSLGLVSDGYTF
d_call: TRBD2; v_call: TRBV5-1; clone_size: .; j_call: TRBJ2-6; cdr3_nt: TGCGCCAGCAGCTGGGGACTAGCGGGGGGCTCTGGGGCCAACGTCCTGACTTTC; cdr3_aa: CASSWGLAGGSGANVLTF
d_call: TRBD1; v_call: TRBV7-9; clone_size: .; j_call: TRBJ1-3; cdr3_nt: TGTGCCAGCAGCAAACAGGGACAGGTGTACTCTGGAAACACCATATATTTT; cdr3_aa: CASSKQGQVYSGNTIYF
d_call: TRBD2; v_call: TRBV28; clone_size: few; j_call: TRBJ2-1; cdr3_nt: TGTGCCAGCAGTTTGATCGTATCTAGCGGGACCCATGAGCAGTTCTTC; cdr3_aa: CASSLIVSSGTHEQFF
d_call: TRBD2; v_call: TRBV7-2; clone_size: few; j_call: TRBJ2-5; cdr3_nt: TGTGCCAGCAGCCCCCGAGCAGCGGGATACCAAGAGACCCAGTACTTC; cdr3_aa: CASSPRAAGYQETQYF
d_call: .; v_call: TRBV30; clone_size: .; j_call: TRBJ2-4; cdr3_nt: TGTGCCTGGAGTGCACCAGCGGGAGCCAAAAACATTCAGTACTTC; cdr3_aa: CAWSAPAGAKNIQYF
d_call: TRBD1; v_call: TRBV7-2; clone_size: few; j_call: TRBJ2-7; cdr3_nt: TGTGCCAGCAGCTTATCACAGGGGCCTTCCTACGAGCAGTACTTC; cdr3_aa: CASSLSQGPSYEQYF
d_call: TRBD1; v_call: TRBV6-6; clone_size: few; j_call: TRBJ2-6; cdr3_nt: TGTGCTTTAGGGGACAGGGGGCTGGGGGCCAACGTCCTGACTTTC; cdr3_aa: CALGDRGLGANVLTF
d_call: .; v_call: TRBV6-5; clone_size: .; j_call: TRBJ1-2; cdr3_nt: TGTGCCAGCAGCCCACGACGGGTTAACTATGGCTACACCTTC; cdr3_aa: CASSPRRVNYGYTF
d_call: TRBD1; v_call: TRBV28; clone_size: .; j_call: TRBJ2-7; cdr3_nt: TGTGCCAGCAGTTTCGGACAGGGACTTTACGAGCAGTACTTC; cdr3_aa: CASSFGQGLYEQYF